These 28 T cell receptor beta chains originate from one sample sequenced in a study of blood T cells in healthy people across ages. A second 7 to 11 cycle PCR used barcoded and J-beta primers. TCRdb reprocessed the 5' RACE reads with MiXCR, giving one entry per CDR3 protein. The table lists over 950,000 distinct CDR3 sequences, roughly half of them singletons. Sequencing was done on a sample of blood. The receptors shown here come from an older woman in good health.

J is TRBJ2-1 and V is TRBV20-1, with TRBD1 matching 9 bases. Trimming took 5 bases from V and 9 from J; bases not matched to a gene: 8. CDR1 DFQATT and CDR2 SNEGSKA come from the germline V gene (reference sequence). The CDR3 has 13 residues. The CDR3 nucleotides are TGCAGTGCTGTCGGGACAGGGTGGGGTGAGCAGTTCTTC. Translated: CSAVGTGWGEQFF.

This clonotype was counted only a few times. The chain recombines TRBV20-1 with TRBJ2-1; 9 positions agree with TRBD2. V shed 6 bases and J 5 bases; nucleotides not matched to a gene: 14. CDR3 length: 16 amino acids. CDR1 and CDR2 from the germline V gene are DFQATT and SNEGSKA (reference sequence). This CDR3 is CSAVPPHLAGHNEQFF. The CDR3 nucleotides are TGCAGTGCAGTCCCTCCACATCTAGCGGGACACAATGAGCAGTTCTTC.

This clonotype was counted between two and nine times. This sequence joins TRBV2 and TRBJ2-4; a weak D match, TRBD2 (5 bases). The CDR3 runs to 14 residues. CDR1 SNHLY and CDR2 FYNNEI come from the germline V gene. V lost 5 bases and J 5 bases, leaving 13 bases between the germline ends. The CDR3 loop reads CASSLTAAQNIQYF. CDR3 coding DNA: TGTGCCAGCAGTCTTACAGCGGCCCAAAACATTCAGTACTTC.

As regards this clonotype: Its ends do not fully match the called genes, so a read error is possible. The CDR3 here is CASSLTGFMNTEAFF. In DNA, the CDR3 is TGTGCCAGTAGTTTGACAGGGTTCATGAACACTGAAGCTTTCTTT. The gene calls are TRBV28 and TRBJ1-1; TRBD1 matches 7 bases. The germline V gene has CDR1 MDHEN and CDR2 SYDVKM. This CDR3 contains 15 residues.

The V call is TRBV19, the J call TRBJ1-5; D might be TRBD1 (6 bases). The length of the CDR3 is 15 residues. The germline gives CDR1 LNHDA, CDR2 SQIVND (reference sequence). Trimming took 5 bases from V and 6 from J, leaving 17 bases between them. CDR3 sequence reads: CASSVPQGGFQPQHF. As DNA, the CDR3 is TGTGCCAGTAGTGTGCCACAGGGAGGGTTTCAGCCCCAGCATTTT.

This clonotype turned up a few times. The V gene is TRBV20-1, the J gene TRBJ1-4, with 7 bases that match TRBD1. The germline V gene encodes CDR1 DFQATT and CDR2 SNEGSKA (reference sequence). J was trimmed by 5 bases and V by 3 bases; bases with no gene match: 12. This CDR3 comprises 16 residues. The CDR3 coding sequence is TGCAGTGCTAGGGACCCTTACAGGGGAGGGAATGAAAAACTGTTTTTT. Residues: CSARDPYRGGNEKLFF.

V is TRBV11-2 and J is TRBJ2-1, with TRBD2 identical over 7 bases. V lost 3 bases to trimming and J lost 4 bases; unmatched junction nucleotides: 21. The CDR3 runs 20 residues. Germline V gives CDR1 SGHAT, CDR2 FQNNGV. CDR3 in DNA: TGTGCCAGCAGCTTCCCGCCCTCTACTACTTGGCGGGAGAGGTACAATGAGCAGTTCTTC. This encodes CASSFPPSTTWRERYNEQFF.

The J gene is TRBJ2-6, the V gene TRBV2, with TRBD1 identical over 10 bases. V lost 5 bases and J lost 2; bases outside the gene matches: 6. The V gene's germline CDR1 is SNHLY and CDR2 FYNNEI. CDR3 length equals 17 residues. The CDR3 loop is CASSRRTGGTGANVLTF. As DNA, the CDR3 is TGTGCCAGCAGTCGGAGGACAGGGGGGACTGGGGCCAACGTCCTGACTTTC.

The rearrangement joins TRBV5-6 to TRBJ2-7; D unclear. The CDR3 is 13 amino acids. V shed 2 bases and J shed 4 bases, with 10 bases lying between them. The germline gives CDR1 SGHDT, CDR2 YYEEEE. The CDR3 loop reads CASSLSRMYEQYF. DNA for the CDR3: TGTGCCAGCAGCTTATCCCGGATGTACGAGCAGTACTTC.

The chain recombines TRBV20-1 with TRBJ1-2; D possibly corresponds to TRBD1 (5 bases). The CDR3 runs 10 residues. The germline V gene encodes CDR1 DFQATT and CDR2 SNEGSKA (reference sequence). V shed 4 bases and J shed 7 bases, with 7 bases lying between them. The CDR3 loop is CSATTVGYTF. CDR3 bases: TGCAGTGCTACGACAGTTGGCTACACCTTC.

The rearrangement joins TRBV6-5 to TRBJ2-4, with 9 bases that match TRBD2. The V segment lost 7 bases and the J segment 3 bases; nucleotides outside the gene matches: 10. This CDR3 region has 16 residues. In germline, CDR1 is MNHEY, CDR2 SVGAGI. CDR3 loop: CASNSRLAEDKNIQYF. The CDR3 DNA reads as TGTGCCAGCAACTCAAGACTAGCGGAAGACAAAAACATTCAGTACTTC.

The chain joins TRBV4-1 to TRBJ2-4; TRBD2 is a possible D gene (6 bases). The V gene lost 2 bases and the J gene lost 14 bases, with 13 bases spanning the gap. Germline lookup yields CDR1 MGHRA and CDR2 YSYEKL. The CDR3 runs to 12 residues. The CDR3 bases are TGCGCCAGCAGCCAACCCCCGGAGGGAAAGTACTTC. Amino acids: CASSQPPEGKYF.

The rearrangement uses TRBV28 and TRBJ1-2; 7 bases are a match to TRBD1. There are 17 residues in the CDR3. The V segment lost 3 bases and the J segment 0 bases; nucleotides outside the gene matches: 10. Germline loops: CDR1 MDHEN, CDR2 SYDVKM. The CDR3 loop reads CASSLRGQWRANYGYTF. The CDR3 DNA follows: TGTGCCAGCAGTTTGAGGGGACAGTGGAGAGCTAACTATGGCTACACCTTC.

The V and J genes are TRBV20-1 and TRBJ2-1; TRBD1 matches at 7 bases. The germline CDR1 and CDR2 sequences are DFQATT and SNEGSKA (reference sequence). Losses at the gene ends were 7 bases for V and 2 bases for J; bases not matched to a gene: 20. CDR3 length: 18 amino acids. In DNA form, the CDR3 reads TGCAGTGTCCGTTCAAGGGGGCGAGGCGGAGACACCTACAATGAGCAGTTCTTC. Its translation is CSVRSRGRGGDTYNEQFF.

The chain employs TRBV7-9 and TRBJ2-3; 14 nucleotides line up with TRBD2. V dropped 5 bases and J dropped 0; count of bases not matched to a gene: 4. The CDR3 is made up of 17 amino acids. Germline V lookup: CDR1 SEHNR, CDR2 FQNEAQ (reference sequence). CDR3 sequence (DNA): TGTGCCAGCAGCAGACTAGCGGGAGGGCAAAGCACAGATACGCAGTATTTT. Its protein product is CASSRLAGGQSTDTQYF. The full variable domain, its missing parts supplied by reference TRBV7-9 and TRBJ2-3, is DTGVSQNPRHKITKRGQNVTFRCDPISEHNRLYWYRQTLGQGPEFLTYFQNEAQLEKSRLLSDRFSAERPKGSFSTLEIQRTEQGDSAMYLCASSRLAGGQSTDTQYFGPGTRLTVL.

The chain is built from TRBV6-2 or TRBV6-3 and TRBJ2-7, with TRBD1 matching 9 bases. This CDR3 contains 14 residues. The junction had 6 bases not matched to a gene; V was cut back by 6 bases and J by 3 bases. Germline V CDR1 and CDR2: MNHEY, SVGEGT. The CDR3 loop is CASRNRGRIYEQYF. The CDR3 nucleotides are TGTGCCAGCAGAAACAGGGGGCGGATCTACGAGCAGTACTTC.

This rearrangement joins TRBV18 to TRBJ1-3, with D unclear. The CDR3 spans 14 residues. V was cut by 3 bases and J by 0 bases, with 6 bases left in between. CDR1 and CDR2 (germline): KGHSH, LQKENI. CDR3 DNA: TGTGCCAGCTCACCGCAGAACTCTGGAAACACCATATATTTT. Amino acid sequence: CASSPQNSGNTIYF.

The chain combines TRBV28 with TRBJ2-5; tentative D call: TRBD2 (6 bases). Germline V gives CDR1 MDHEN, CDR2 SYDVKM. V was clipped by 2 bases and J by 1 base, with 11 bases between them. This CDR3 spans 15 amino acids. The CDR3 DNA reads TGTGCCAGCAGTTTACGGGAGCCGGCCCAAGAGACCCAGTACTTC. Its protein is CASSLREPAQETQYF.

This clonotype was observed a few times. The chain employs TRBV20-1 and TRBJ2-7; D possibly corresponds to TRBD2 (6 bases). The CDR3 spans 14 residues. Deletions cut 1 base from V and 1 base from J, with 11 bases between. Per germline, CDR1 DFQATT and CDR2 SNEGSKA (reference sequence). The CDR3, as DNA: TGCAGTGCTAGAGCGGGAGATGGTTCCTACGAGCAGTACTTC. This sequence encodes CSARAGDGSYEQYF.

Ten or more counts support this clonotype. The chain's CDR3 is CASGDPNQPQHF. The CDR3 region has the DNA TGTGCCAGCGGGGACCCCAATCAGCCCCAGCATTTT. The chain is built from TRBV7-2 and TRBJ1-5; D may be TRBD1 (5 bases). Trimming took off 8 bases at V and 3 bases at J, with 8 bases between the two ends. The CDR3 spans 12 residues. The V gene's germline CDR1 is SGHTA and CDR2 FQGNSA. Using reference TRBV7-2 and TRBJ1-5 for the parts outside the CDR3, the full variable domain is GAGVSQSPSNKVTEKGKDVELRCDPISGHTALYWYRQSLGQGLEFLIYFQGNSAPDKSGLPSDRFSAERTGGSVSTLTIQRTQQEDSAVYLCASGDPNQPQHFGDGTRLSIL.

CDR3: CASSHRGQVLDTQYF. In DNA form, the CDR3 reads TGTGCCAGCAGTCACAGGGGCCAGGTACTGGATACGCAGTATTTT. This chain connects TRBV27 to TRBJ2-3, with 7 bases lining up with TRBD1. Trimming at V came to 5 bases and at J to 6 bases, leaving 11 bases not matched to a gene. CDR1 is MNHEY, CDR2 SMNVEV, per germline (reference sequence). CDR3 length equals 15 residues.

This clonotype was picked up a small number of times. CDR3 nucleotide sequence: TGTGCCAGCATGGGGATGGGGGGAGGGCCGGTCGGAGCCAAAAACATTCAGTACTTC. This codes for CASMGMGGGPVGAKNIQYF. V gene TRBV28 combines with J gene TRBJ2-4, with TRBD2 matching over 7 bases. The CDR3 runs 19 residues. Germline V gene data show CDR1 as MDHEN and CDR2 as SYDVKM. V was pared by 7 bases and J by 0 bases, with 18 bases of the junction left unmatched.

The V and J genes are TRBV28 and TRBJ2-6; TRBD1 or TRBD2 may be the D gene (5 bases each). The V and J ends lost 3 bases and 0 bases respectively, with 15 bases between them. Looked up from germline, CDR1 is MDHEN and CDR2 is SYDVKM. The CDR3 has 18 residues. The CDR3 nucleotides read TGTGCCAGCAGTTTGAAAGGGACCTTTCTCTCTGGGGCCAACGTCCTGACTTTC. It encodes CASSLKGTFLSGANVLTF.

The chain joins TRBV2 to TRBJ2-7; D remains ambiguous. Looked up from germline, CDR1 is SNHLY and CDR2 is FYNNEI. Trimming took 6 bases from V and 0 from J, leaving 6 bases between them. The CDR3 is made up of 12 amino acids. The CDR3, as DNA: TGTGCCAGCAGAGTAGCCTCCTACGAGCAGTACTTC. Translated, it gives CASRVASYEQYF. The entire variable domain, with the rest obtained from reference TRBV2 and TRBJ2-7, is as follows: EPEVTQTPSHQVTQMGQEVILRCVPISNHLYFYWYRQILGQKVEFLVSFYNNEISEKSEIFDDQFSVERPDGSNFTLKIRSTKLEDSAMYFCASRVASYEQYFGPGTRLTVT.

The chain links TRBV18 to TRBJ2-5; D may be TRBD1 (5 bases). Per germline, CDR1 KGHSH and CDR2 LQKENI. V was cut by 0 bases and J by 1 base, with 9 bases left in between. This CDR3 spans 15 amino acids. CDR3 DNA sequence: TGTGCCAGCTCACCACCAGGGGCGTTCCAAGAGACCCAGTACTTC. Translation: CASSPPGAFQETQYF.

The chain couples TRBV19 to TRBJ2-7; weak D call: TRBD2 (5 bases). V gave up 3 bases and J gave up 1 base, with 7 bases separating them. The CDR3 contains 13 residues. From germline, CDR1 is LNHDA and CDR2 SQIVND (reference sequence). CDR3 DNA sequence: TGTGCCAGTAGTATCGGGGAATCCTACGAGCAGTACTTC. It translates to CASSIGESYEQYF.

The chain links TRBV6-2 or TRBV6-3 to TRBJ2-1; TRBD2 might be the D (6 bases). This CDR3 region has 14 residues. Germline V gene data show CDR1 as MNHEY and CDR2 as SVGEGT. The V end was cut by 5 bases, the J end by 8 bases, with 16 bases between. CDR3 nucleotides: TGTGCCAGCAGTCCGACTAGGTCGGTGGATGAGCAGTTCTTC. Translation gives CASSPTRSVDEQFF.

The chain is built from TRBV7-8 and TRBJ1-5; TRBD1 is a possible D gene (6 bases). Germline CDR1 and CDR2: SGHVS and FQNEAQ. The CDR3 consists of 14 residues. Trimming took 4 bases from V and 4 from J, leaving 11 bases between them. CDR3 sequence: CASSSATGNQPQHF. The CDR3 coding sequence is TGTGCCAGCAGCTCCGCCACAGGGAATCAGCCCCAGCATTTT.